One sample yielded the 5 T cell receptor beta chains listed below, sequenced in a study of T cells after yellow fever vaccination. TCRdb called the 5' RACE reads again in MiXCR, with one record for every CDR3 protein. There are about 320,000 distinct CDR3 sequences in the sample; under 15% occur only once, and 3.2% lies in the top ten. Sequencing used CD4+ T cells sorted from PBMCs, obtained 15 days after the yellow fever booster vaccination. The receptors were gathered from a man aged 18 to 29 who received the YFV17D yellow fever vaccine.

This clonotype was counted only a few times. J is TRBJ2-3 and V is TRBV21-1; the table gives TRBD2 as D, unverified against the DNA. TRBV21-1 is a recognized pseudogene. The CDR3 has 19 residues. DNA for the CDR3: TGTGCCAGCAGCAAAGATCCTAGCGGGGGGGATAACACATATCATACGCAGTATTTT. Its translation: CASSKDPSGGDNTYHTQYF.

The CDR3 loop is CASSGLGGDRRPFF. In DNA, the CDR3 is TGTGCCAGCAGTGGCCTGGGGGGGGACCGCCGCCCGTTTTTT. The V and J genes are TRBV2 and TRBJ1-4; D is perhaps TRBD1 (5 bases). CDR1 and CDR2 from the germline V gene are SNHLY and FYNNEI. V lost 4 bases to trimming and J lost 16 bases, with 22 bases between them. The length of the CDR3 is 14 residues.

This clonotype has only a few counts. The chain couples TRBV20-1 to TRBJ1-1; no clear D. CDR1 is DFQATT, CDR2 SNEGSKA, per germline (reference sequence). The CDR3 sequence is 11 residues long. The CDR3 here is CRHAGNTEAFF. Here the CDR3 DNA reads TGCAGGCACGCAGGGAACACTGAAGCTTTCTTT.

This clonotype was found a few times. The chain uses TRBV6-5 and TRBJ1-6; D is unresolved. Deletions cut 6 bases from V and 3 bases from J, with 15 bases between. Germline V CDR1 and CDR2: MNHEY, SVGAGI. The CDR3 totals 16 residues. In DNA form, the CDR3 reads TGTGCCAGCAGCCGGGAGATGGGCCTCTATAATTCACCCCTCCACTTT. This translates into CASSREMGLYNSPLHF.

The V gene is TRBV3-2, the J gene TRBJ2-1. TRBV3-2 counts as a pseudogene. The CDR3 is 12 amino acids. The chain's CDR3 is CASSFFYNEQFF. The CDR3 nucleotides read TGTGCCAGCAGCTTCTTCTACAATGAGCAGTTCTTC.